This T cell receptor (beta chain) is from a study of beta chain features in type 1 diabetes (dated by TCRdb to the late 2010s). Turning to the overall study: Patients and healthy donors did not differ in mean age, gender distribution, total cell number or subset yield. Regulatory and stem cell-like memory subsets were obtained from only 8 patients and roughly eight healthy donors, while naive and central memory subsets were obtained from all 28 donors. The study compared the TCRB repertoires of sorted circulating CD4+ T cell subsets in recently diagnosed type 1 diabetes patients with those in matched healthy donors. A total of around 100 million sorted cells were examined across all samples, and RNA yield correlated strongly with the number of cells per subset.

V gives up 0 bases and J gives up 4 bases, and the segment between their germline ends measures 13 bases. The CDR3 sequence holds 15 residues, the cysteine and phenylalanine included. Just the 45-base CDR3 DNA is kept, in frame starting at base 1. CDR1 SGDLS and CDR2 YYNGEE were looked up in the germline V gene. In the case of this clone: The antigen it recognizes is unknown. No clone much larger than this one lies a single base away; base qualities are absent.

Each donor gave one peripheral blood draw, roughly 0.12 L on average, collected into heparinised tubes. A BD FACSAria II was used to sort naive, central memory, regulatory and stem cell-like memory CD4+ T cells with a panel that included CD45RO, CCR7, CD25, CD127, CD95 and CD27. A purity above 98% was achieved for all sorted populations. PBMCs were isolated immediately by Lymphoprep density gradient centrifugation and stained directly without culture. So that batch effects would be minimized, each experiment stained and sorted samples in pairs, pairing one healthy donor with one patient. The High Capacity cDNA Reverse Transcription Kit was used to reverse transcribe all of the isolated RNA, meaning that expressed TCRB transcripts were what got sequenced. Survey-depth immunoSEQ sequencing was performed on stem cell-like memory T cell samples, with an average of roughly 1 million total reads per sample. After sorted cells were lysed in RLT buffer, RNA was extracted with DNase-treated RNeasy Micro or Mini kits, with the choice depending on cell number. Each cell subset was processed on its own to prevent cross-contamination, while patient and healthy donor samples were processed together. The immunoSEQ multiplex PCR was used to amplify TCRB sequences from cDNA, generating 87-bp fragments that spanned the CDR3 region. Sequencing of the amplicons was performed on the Illumina HiSeq platform. Turning to the authors' computational methods: Synthetic template baselines were used to correct PCR bias computationally, reads within Hamming distance 2 were collapsed together, and singletons that could not be merged were discarded. By aligning reads against IMGT, V, D and J genes, CDR3 length, and insertions or deletions at six rearrangement sites were assigned. Within each subset, clonotype counts were normalized to sorted cell number, and only after that were true diversity and Gini coefficients computed with the tcR R package. The overlap coefficient, calculated on TCRB nucleotide sequences, was used to quantify repertoire sharing. The table comes from immuneACCESS by way of TCRdb, which keeps in-frame sequences with V and J called. Part of the clones is missing from these tables; in studies checked, under half for an unresolved V gene and the rest for unknown reasons. V and J calls and clone size are as listed in that table; D and trimming were resolved from the DNA. The sample data list approximately 40,000 clones, and approximately 53% of these were observed just once. The ten largest clones add up to around 0.25% of the sample.

General findings and caveats noted by the study authors: At VDJ recombination sites, patients with type 1 diabetes made fewer insertions and deleted more nucleotides, a pattern implying thymic rearrangement abnormalities. PCR might favor shorter templates, but patient and control samples were amplified and corrected together, so any skew would affect both groups equally. Naive, central memory and regulatory TCRB repertoires appeared to be more alike among patients than among healthy donors. A moderate but significant shortening of TCRB CDR3 length was observed in type 1 diabetes patients in all four CD4+ subsets. Because cDNA was sequenced instead of genomic DNA, activated cells with high expression could be over-represented, although the groups did not differ in activation or CD3 levels. Because small numbers of individuals were included in the HLA sub-analyses, any influence of HLA type on TCRB rearrangement was left unresolved.

Recombination connected TRBV9 to TRBJ1-1; the D region possibly corresponds to TRBD1 (5 bases align). Material for sequencing was stem cell memory CD4+ T cells from blood. The intended sense of this specimen's cell subset or site label: stem cell-like memory CD4+ T cells. The sequence came from a woman aged 25 to 45 in good health. The nucleotide sequence is TGTGCCAGCAGCGTAGAAGGAGGGGCGGCCACTGAAGCTTTCTTT. It encodes CASSVEGGAATEAFF. Reference TRBV9 and TRBJ1-1 proteins supply the regions before and after the CDR3; the full variable domain is: DSGVTQTPKHLITATGQRVTLRCSPRSGDLSVYWYQQSLDQGLQFLIQYYNGEERAKGNILERFSAQQFPDLHSELNLSSLELGDSALYFCASSVEGGAATEAFFGQGTRLTVV.